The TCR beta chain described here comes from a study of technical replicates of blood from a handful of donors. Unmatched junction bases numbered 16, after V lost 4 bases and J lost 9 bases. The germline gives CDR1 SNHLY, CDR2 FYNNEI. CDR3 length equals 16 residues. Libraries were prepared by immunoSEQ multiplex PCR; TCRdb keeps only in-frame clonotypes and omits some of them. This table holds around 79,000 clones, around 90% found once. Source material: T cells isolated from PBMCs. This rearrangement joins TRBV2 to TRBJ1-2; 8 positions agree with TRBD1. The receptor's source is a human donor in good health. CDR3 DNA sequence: TGTGCCAGCAGTGGAGGCAGGGGGCCATTTAAAGAAAGCTACACCTTC. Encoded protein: CASSGGRGPFKESYTF.